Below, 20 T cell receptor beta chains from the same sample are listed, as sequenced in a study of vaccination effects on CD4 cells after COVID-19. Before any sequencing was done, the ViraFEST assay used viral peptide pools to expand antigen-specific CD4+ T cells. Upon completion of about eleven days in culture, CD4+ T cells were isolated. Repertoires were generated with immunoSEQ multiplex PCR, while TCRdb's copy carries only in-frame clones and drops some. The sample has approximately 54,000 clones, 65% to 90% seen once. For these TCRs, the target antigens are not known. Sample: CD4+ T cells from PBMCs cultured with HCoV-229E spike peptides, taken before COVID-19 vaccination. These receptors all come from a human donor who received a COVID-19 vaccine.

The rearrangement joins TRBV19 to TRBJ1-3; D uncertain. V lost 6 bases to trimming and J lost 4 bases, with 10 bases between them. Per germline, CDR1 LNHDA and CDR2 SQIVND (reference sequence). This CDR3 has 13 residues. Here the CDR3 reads CASSASSGNTIYF. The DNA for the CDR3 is TGTGCCAGTAGCGCCTCCTCGGGAAACACCATATATTTT.

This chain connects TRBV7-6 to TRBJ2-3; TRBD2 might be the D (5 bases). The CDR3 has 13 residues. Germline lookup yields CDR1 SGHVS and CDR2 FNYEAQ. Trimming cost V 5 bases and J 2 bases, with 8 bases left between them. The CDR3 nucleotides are TGTGCCAGCAGCGGGAGCTTCACAGATACGCAGTATTTT. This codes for CASSGSFTDTQYF.

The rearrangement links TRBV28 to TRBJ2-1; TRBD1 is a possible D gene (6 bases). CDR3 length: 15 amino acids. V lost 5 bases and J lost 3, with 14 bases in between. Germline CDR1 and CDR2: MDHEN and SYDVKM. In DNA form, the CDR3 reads TGTGCCAGCAGTGAGACAGGTATGGGCTACAATGAGCAGTTCTTC. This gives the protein CASSETGMGYNEQFF.

CDR3 sequence reads: CASSVVAGGITDTQYF. The CDR3 DNA reads as TGTGCCAGCAGCGTGGTAGCGGGGGGGATCACAGATACGCAGTATTTT. The V call is TRBV9, the J call TRBJ2-3; 11 nucleotides align to TRBD2. J gave up 2 bases and V 2 bases, and 4 bases lay outside the gene matches. This CDR3 region has 16 residues. The germline V gene encodes CDR1 SGDLS and CDR2 YYNGEE.

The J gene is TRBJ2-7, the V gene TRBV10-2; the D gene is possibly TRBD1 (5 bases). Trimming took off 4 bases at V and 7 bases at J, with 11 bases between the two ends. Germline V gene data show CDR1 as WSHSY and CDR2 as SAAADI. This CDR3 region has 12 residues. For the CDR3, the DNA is TGCGCCAGCAGTGTAGCAGGGCGAGAGCAGTACGTC. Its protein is CASSVAGREQYV.

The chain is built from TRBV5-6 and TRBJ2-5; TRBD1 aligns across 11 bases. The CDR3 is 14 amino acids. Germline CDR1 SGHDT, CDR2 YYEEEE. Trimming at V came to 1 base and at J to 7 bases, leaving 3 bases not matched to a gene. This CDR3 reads CASSLMGQGGTQYF. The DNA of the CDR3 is TGTGCCAGCAGCTTGATGGGACAGGGGGGGACCCAGTACTTC. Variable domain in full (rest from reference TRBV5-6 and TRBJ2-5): DAGVTQSPTHLIKTRGQQVTLRCSPKSGHDTVSWYQQALGQGPQFIFQYYEEEERQRGNFPDRFSGHQFPNYSSELNVNALLLGDSALYLCASSLMGQGGTQYFGPGTRLLVL.

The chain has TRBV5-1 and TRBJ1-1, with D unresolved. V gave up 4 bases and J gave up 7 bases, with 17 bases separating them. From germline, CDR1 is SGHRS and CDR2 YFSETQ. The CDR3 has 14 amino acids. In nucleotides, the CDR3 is TGCGCCAGCAGCGCATACGAAAGGGTCGGTGAAGCTTTCTTT. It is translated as CASSAYERVGEAFF.

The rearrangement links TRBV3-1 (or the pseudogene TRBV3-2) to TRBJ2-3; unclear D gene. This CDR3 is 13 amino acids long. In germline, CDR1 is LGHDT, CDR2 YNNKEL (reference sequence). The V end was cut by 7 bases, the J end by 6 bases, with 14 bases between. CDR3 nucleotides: TGTGCCAGCACCCCTAATCGTTTGGATACGCAGTATTTT. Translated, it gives CASTPNRLDTQYF.

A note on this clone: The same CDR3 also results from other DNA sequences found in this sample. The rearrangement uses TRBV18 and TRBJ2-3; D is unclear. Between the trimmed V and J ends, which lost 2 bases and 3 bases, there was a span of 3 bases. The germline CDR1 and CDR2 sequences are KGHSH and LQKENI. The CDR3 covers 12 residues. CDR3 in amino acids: CASSPGTDTQYF. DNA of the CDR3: TGTGCCAGCTCACCAGGGACAGATACGCAGTATTTT.

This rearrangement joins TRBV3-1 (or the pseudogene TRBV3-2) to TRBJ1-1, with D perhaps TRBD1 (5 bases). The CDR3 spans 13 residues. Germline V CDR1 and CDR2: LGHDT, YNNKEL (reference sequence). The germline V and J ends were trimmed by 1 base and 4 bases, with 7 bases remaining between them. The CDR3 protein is CASSQGGVTEAFF. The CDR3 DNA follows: TGTGCCAGCAGCCAAGGGGGGGTCACTGAAGCTTTCTTT.

CDR3 coding DNA: TGTGCCAGCAGTCAGACTGGGGGGCGAGTAGGAGCTTTCTTT. Protein sequence: CASSQTGGRVGAFF. The chain links TRBV6-5 to TRBJ1-1, with a tentative D call TRBD1 (6 bases). The CDR3 contains 14 residues. Germline CDR1 is MNHEY and CDR2 is SVGAGI. V lost 5 bases and J 10 bases, leaving 20 bases between the germline ends.

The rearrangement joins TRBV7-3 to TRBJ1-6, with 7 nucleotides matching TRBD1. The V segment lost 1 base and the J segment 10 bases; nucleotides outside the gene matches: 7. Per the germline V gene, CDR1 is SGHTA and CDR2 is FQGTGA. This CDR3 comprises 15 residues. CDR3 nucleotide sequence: TGTGCCAGCAGCTTAAGTGACAGGGCTGGCTCACCCCTCCACTTT. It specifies CASSLSDRAGSPLHF.

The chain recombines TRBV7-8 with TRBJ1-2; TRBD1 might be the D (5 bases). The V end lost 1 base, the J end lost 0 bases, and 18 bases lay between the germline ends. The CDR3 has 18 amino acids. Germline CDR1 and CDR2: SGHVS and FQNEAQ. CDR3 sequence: CASSLESLGREPNYGYTF. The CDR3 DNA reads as TGTGCCAGCAGCTTAGAATCCCTGGGCAGGGAACCTAACTATGGCTACACCTTC.

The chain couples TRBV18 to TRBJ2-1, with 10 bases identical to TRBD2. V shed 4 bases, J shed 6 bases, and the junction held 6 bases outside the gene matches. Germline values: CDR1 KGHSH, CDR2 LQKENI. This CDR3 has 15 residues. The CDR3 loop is CASSQTSGGANEQFF. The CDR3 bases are TGTGCCAGCTCACAAACAAGCGGGGGGGCCAATGAGCAGTTCTTC.

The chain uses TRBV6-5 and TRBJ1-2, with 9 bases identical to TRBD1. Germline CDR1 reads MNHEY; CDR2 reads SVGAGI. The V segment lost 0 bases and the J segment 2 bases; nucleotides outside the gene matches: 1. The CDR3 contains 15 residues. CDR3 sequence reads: CASSYSTGGNYGYTF. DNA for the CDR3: TGTGCCAGCAGTTACTCGACAGGGGGAAACTATGGCTACACCTTC.

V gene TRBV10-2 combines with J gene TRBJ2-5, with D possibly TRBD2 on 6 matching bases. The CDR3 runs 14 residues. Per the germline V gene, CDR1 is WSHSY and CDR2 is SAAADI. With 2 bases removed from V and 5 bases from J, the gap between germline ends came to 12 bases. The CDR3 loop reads CASSERGRMETQYF. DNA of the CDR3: TGCGCCAGCAGTGAGCGAGGGAGGATGGAGACCCAGTACTTC.

CDR3 sequence reads: CASSSRTGSSSGNTIYF. The CDR3 region has the DNA TGCGCCAGCAGCTCAAGGACAGGCTCAAGCTCTGGAAACACCATATATTTT. This chain uses TRBV5-1 with TRBJ1-3; 7 bases fit TRBD1. The germline CDR1 and CDR2 sequences are SGHRS and YFSETQ. The CDR3 consists of 17 residues. Germline trimming cut 3 bases from V and 0 bases from J; bases unmatched to any gene: 9.

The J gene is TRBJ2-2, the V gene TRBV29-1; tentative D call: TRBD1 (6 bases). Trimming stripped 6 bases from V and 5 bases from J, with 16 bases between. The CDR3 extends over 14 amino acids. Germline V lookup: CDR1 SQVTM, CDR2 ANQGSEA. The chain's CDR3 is CSVARGSGTGELFF. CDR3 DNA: TGCAGCGTAGCTAGGGGGTCTGGGACCGGGGAGCTGTTTTTT.

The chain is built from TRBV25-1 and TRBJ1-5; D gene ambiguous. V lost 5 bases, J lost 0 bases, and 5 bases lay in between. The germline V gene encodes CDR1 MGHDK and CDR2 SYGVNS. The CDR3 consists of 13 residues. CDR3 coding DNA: TGTGCCAGCAGTCCAGATAGCAATCAGCCCCAGCATTTT. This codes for CASSPDSNQPQHF.

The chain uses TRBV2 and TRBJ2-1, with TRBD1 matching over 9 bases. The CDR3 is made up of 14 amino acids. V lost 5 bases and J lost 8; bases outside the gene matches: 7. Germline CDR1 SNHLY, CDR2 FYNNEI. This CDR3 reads CASSQDRGGYEQFF. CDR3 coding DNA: TGTGCCAGCAGTCAGGACAGGGGTGGATATGAGCAGTTCTTC. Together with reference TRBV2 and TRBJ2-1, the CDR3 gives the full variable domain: EPEVTQTPSHQVTQMGQEVILRCVPISNHLYFYWYRQILGQKVEFLVSFYNNEISEKSEIFDDQFSVERPDGSNFTLKIRSTKLEDSAMYFCASSQDRGGYEQFFGPGTRLTVL.